What follows are 8 T cell receptor beta chains derived from one specimen sequenced in a study of blood T cell repertoires in COVID-19. The repertoire was sequenced with immunoSEQ multiplex PCR; TCRdb's copy has only in-frame clones and lacks some. The sample holds about 230,000 clones, approximately 81% seen once. The specimen was peripheral blood. The receptors were sampled from a woman aged 80 or over with acute or convalescent COVID-19.

The V and J genes are TRBV29-1 and TRBJ1-1, with 8 bases aligning to TRBD1. The CDR3 has 13 amino acids. In germline, CDR1 is SQVTM, CDR2 ANQGSEA. The ends lost 6 bases at V and 1 base at J; junction bases unmatched: 4. CDR3 bases: TGCAGCGTCTGGACAGGGTGGAACACTGAAGCTTTCTTT. It codes for CSVWTGWNTEAFF.

The rearrangement joins TRBV28 to TRBJ2-3; D is uncertain. Germline assignment: CDR1 MDHEN and CDR2 SYDVKM. Trimming left V 2 bases short and J 0 bases short, with 6 bases between. The CDR3 has 14 residues. CDR3 in amino acids: CASSLIGSTDTQYF. The CDR3 nucleotides read TGTGCCAGCAGTTTAATCGGGAGCACAGATACGCAGTATTTT.

The chain links TRBV6-5 to TRBJ1-6, with D possibly TRBD1 on 6 matching bases. Looked up from germline, CDR1 is MNHEY and CDR2 is SVGAGI. The V and J ends lost 8 bases and 6 bases respectively, with 17 bases between them. This CDR3 region has 15 residues. Written as DNA, the CDR3 is TGTGCCAGCGGGGTCGACAGGACGACTAATTCACCCCTCCACTTT. Translation: CASGVDRTTNSPLHF.

CDR3 DNA sequence: TGTGCCAGCAGTTACTCAGCGGGGACATCTGGAAACACCATATATTTT. It is translated as CASSYSAGTSGNTIYF. The chain recombines TRBV6-6 with TRBJ1-3; possible D gene TRBD1, 6 bases. The germline V gene has CDR1 MNHNY and CDR2 SVGAGI (reference sequence). The CDR3 runs 16 residues. V was trimmed by 0 bases and J by 1 base, leaving 10 bases between them.

The chain combines TRBV19 with TRBJ1-2; D remains unclear. The germline gives CDR1 LNHDA, CDR2 SQIVND (reference sequence). The CDR3 runs to 15 residues. Trimming left V 6 bases short and J 4 bases short, with 18 bases between. The CDR3 loop reads CASRRGGLVSYGYTF. The CDR3 DNA reads TGTGCCAGTAGACGAGGCGGACTAGTAAGCTATGGCTACACCTTC.

The genes are TRBV5-1 and TRBJ1-3, with TRBD1 matching over 7 bases. Germline V gives CDR1 SGHRS, CDR2 YFSETQ. The CDR3 extends over 18 amino acids. V lost 0 bases and J lost 1; bases outside the gene matches: 10. The DNA for the CDR3 is TGCGCCAGCAGCTTGGCTGTTGGAGGGGGCGATTCTGGAAACACCATATATTTT. Translated: CASSLAVGGGDSGNTIYF.

The CDR3 DNA follows: TGTGCCAGCAGCTTGGGACAGGGGGTAAAGACCCAGTACTTC. Protein: CASSLGQGVKTQYF. This chain connects TRBV5-8 to TRBJ2-5, with 9 bases aligning to TRBD1. V lost 0 bases and J lost 6; bases outside the gene matches: 3. The CDR3 is made up of 14 amino acids. Looked up from germline, CDR1 is SGHTS and CDR2 is YDEGEE.

The chain recombines TRBV30 with TRBJ2-7; TRBD2 matches 8 bases. The germline V gene encodes CDR1 GTSNPN and CDR2 SVGIG (reference sequence). V was clipped by 7 bases and J by 7 bases; unmatched bases: 12. CDR3 length: 13 amino acids. Written as DNA, the CDR3 is TGTGCCTCCCGACTAGCGAGCTTTGGGGAGCAGTACTTC. Protein sequence: CASRLASFGEQYF.